What follows is one T cell receptor beta chain and its context. The antigen remains undetermined. Germline CDR1 reads DFQATT; CDR2 reads SNEGSKA (reference sequence). The CDR3 has 15 amino acids. The method, 5' RACE with UMI labels, was used to prepare the TRB cDNA libraries. No DNA is given; TCRdb re-called the 5' RACE reads and lists each CDR3 protein once. This listing includes roughly 55,000 distinct CDR3 sequences. The sample originates from a study of CXCR3-negative and CXCR3-positive naive CD8 T cells. Whole-study findings and limits: Both naive subsets, CXCR3-negative and CXCR3-positive, displayed similar TRBV-TRBJ usage, unlike memory cells. CXCR3-positive naive cells carried more hydrophobic TRB CDR3s than CXCR3-negative naive cells did. TRB CDR3 properties served as the basis for inferring TCR strength, and surface CD5 was comparable between naive subsets.

Sequencing was carried out using naive CXCR3+ CD8+ T cells from blood. Subset here: CD45RO-CCR7+CD27+CD95- naive CD8+ T cells expressing CXCR3 (TNR3+). The J gene is TRBJ2-1, the V gene TRBV20-1; TCRdb picks TRBD1, but there is no DNA to check that call. This TCR was recovered from a human donor in good health. Some clones in this sample may be carry-over from other donors' samples. The CDR3: CSAIYRDRGPNEQFF.